The 6 T cell receptor beta chains below were found in one sample sequenced in a study of cytomegalovirus exposure and HLA in healthy donors. PCR employed 60 Vbeta and 13 Jbeta primers. Clones were sequenced by immunoSEQ multiplex PCR, and TCRdb holds only the in-frame ones, with some missing. There are about 150,000 clones in the sample; roughly four fifths occur only once, and 3% to 3.5% lies in the top ten. Sequences were obtained from PBMCs. Every receptor here comes from a woman in her thirties or forties in good health and CMV-seronegative.

For the CDR3, the DNA is TGTGCCAGCAGCGTAGGGAAAGGGGTTGACCAAGAGACCCAGTACTTC. Protein product: CASSVGKGVDQETQYF. The gene calls are TRBV9 and TRBJ2-5, with D perhaps matching TRBD1 (5 bases). V was trimmed by 0 bases and J by 0 bases, leaving 12 bases between them. The CDR3 consists of 16 residues. The germline V gene has CDR1 SGDLS and CDR2 YYNGEE. Supplemented by reference TRBV9 and TRBJ2-5, the full variable domain reads DSGVTQTPKHLITATGQRVTLRCSPRSGDLSVYWYQQSLDQGLQFLIQYYNGEERAKGNILERFSAQQFPDLHSELNLSSLELGDSALYFCASSVGKGVDQETQYFGPGTRLLVL.

Comment on this clone: Within the sample, other DNA sequences also encode this same CDR3. The gene calls are TRBV28 and TRBJ2-7; 8 bases agree with TRBD1. The CDR3 loop spans 16 amino acids. Trimming removed 1 base from V and 3 bases from J; junction bases left unmatched: 8. Germline CDR1 and CDR2: MDHEN and SYDVKM. This chain's CDR3 is CASSLFGGTGHYEQYF. The CDR3 bases are TGTGCCAGCAGTTTATTCGGCGGGACAGGTCACTACGAGCAGTACTTC.

The V call is TRBV12-5, the J call TRBJ1-2; 8 bases line up with TRBD1. CDR1 and CDR2 (germline): LGHNT, FRNRAP. The CDR3 has 17 residues. With 2 bases clipped from V and 1 base from J, the junction kept 9 bases outside the gene matches. The DNA for the CDR3 is TGTGCTAGTGGTTTGATAGGACAGGGCCCTTTTAACTATGGCTACACCTTC. Its translation is CASGLIGQGPFNYGYTF.

The CDR3 sequence: CASSPYRVSSYEQYF. The CDR3 DNA reads TGTGCCAGCAGTCCCTACAGGGTTAGCTCCTACGAGCAGTACTTC. V usage is TRBV28 and J usage is TRBJ2-7, with a weak D call TRBD1 (6 bases). The CDR3 runs 15 residues. Germline values: CDR1 MDHEN, CDR2 SYDVKM. Between the trimmed V and J ends, which lost 5 bases and 0 bases, there was a span of 14 bases.

This chain links TRBV7-9 with TRBJ1-1, with D maybe TRBD1 (5 bases). V was clipped by 1 base and J by 6 bases, with 12 bases between them. Germline CDR1 reads SEHNR; CDR2 reads FQNEAQ (reference sequence). The length of the CDR3 is 14 residues. For the CDR3, the DNA is TGTGCCAGCAGCTTAGAGCGGGACGGTTCTGAAGCTTTCTTT. Residues: CASSLERDGSEAFF.

V and J are TRBV25-1 and TRBJ1-6; weak D call: TRBD1 (6 bases). Looked up from germline, CDR1 is MGHDK and CDR2 is SYGVNS. V was pared by 3 bases and J by 7 bases, with 10 bases between. The CDR3 spans 14 residues. The CDR3 DNA sequence: TGTGCCAGCAGTGAGGACAGACCGAATTCACCCCTCCACTTT. It specifies CASSEDRPNSPLHF.